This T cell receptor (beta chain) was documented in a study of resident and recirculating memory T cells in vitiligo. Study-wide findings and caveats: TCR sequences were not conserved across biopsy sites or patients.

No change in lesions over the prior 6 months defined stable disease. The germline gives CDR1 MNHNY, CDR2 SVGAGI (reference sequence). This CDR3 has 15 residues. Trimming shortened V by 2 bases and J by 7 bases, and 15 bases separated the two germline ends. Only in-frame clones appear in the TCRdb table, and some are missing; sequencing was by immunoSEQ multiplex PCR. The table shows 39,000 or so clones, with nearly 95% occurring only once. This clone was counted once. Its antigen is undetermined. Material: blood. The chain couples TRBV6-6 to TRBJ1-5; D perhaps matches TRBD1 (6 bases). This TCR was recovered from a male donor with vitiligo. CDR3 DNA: TGTGCCAGCAGTTACAGCCCAGGGGTCGGGCAGCCCCAGCATTTT. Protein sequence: CASSYSPGVGQPQHF.